Each of the 5 T cell receptor beta chains below was sequenced from the same sample in a study of OX40 agonist ivuxolimab in advanced cancers. Clones were read by immunoSEQ multiplex PCR, and TCRdb kept only the in-frame ones, dropping some. The sample lists tens of thousands of clones; around 82% were seen once. This sample comprised CD4+ or CD8+ T cells sorted from blood, obtained in a trial of the OX40 agonist ivuxolimab. These receptors were collected from an adult with an advanced solid tumor such as melanoma, head and neck, liver or kidney cancer.

The chain is built from TRBV7-2 and TRBJ2-7; D uncertain. V lost 6 bases, J lost 5 bases, and 11 bases lay in between. The CDR3 consists of 12 residues. Germline V CDR1 and CDR2: SGHTA, FQGNSA. DNA of the CDR3: TGTGCCAGCAGTCTAGACCCCGACGAGCAGTACTTC. Residues: CASSLDPDEQYF.

The chain has TRBV6-6 and TRBJ1-2; no clear D gene. The CDR3 totals 13 residues. V lost 9 bases to trimming and J lost 7 bases, with 18 bases between them. Looked up from germline, CDR1 is MNHNY and CDR2 is SVGAGI (reference sequence). The CDR3 DNA sequence: TGTGCCAGTTTCACGACCGTCTGGATTGGCTACACCTTC. This encodes CASFTTVWIGYTF.

This chain joins TRBV6-6 and TRBJ2-1; TRBD2 matches at 10 bases. The CDR3 covers 15 residues. V dropped 9 bases and J dropped 1; count of bases not matched to a gene: 6. CDR1 and CDR2 from the germline V gene are MNHNY and SVGAGI (reference sequence). The CDR3 DNA reads as TGTGCCAGTGCTAGCGGGAGTAGATCCTACAATGAGCAGTTCTTC. Protein sequence: CASASGSRSYNEQFF.

V is TRBV29-1 and J is TRBJ2-4, with 14 nucleotides matching TRBD2. This CDR3 contains 13 residues. Germline values: CDR1 SQVTM, CDR2 ANQGSEA. Unmatched junction bases numbered 7, after V lost 7 bases and J lost 11 bases. The CDR3 reads CSAGTSGGAVQYF. CDR3 nucleotides: TGCAGCGCTGGGACTAGCGGGGGAGCGGTTCAGTACTTC.

By sample fraction, this clone is medium-sized (0.01 to 0.1%). V is TRBV5-4 and J is TRBJ2-7, with D tentatively TRBD1 or TRBD2 (5 bases each). V lost 4 bases and J 3 bases, leaving 11 bases between the germline ends. The germline CDR1 and CDR2 sequences are SGHNT and YYREEE (reference sequence). The CDR3 runs 13 residues. The CDR3 protein is CASSLGTNYEQYF. The CDR3, as DNA: TGTGCCAGCAGCCTTGGGACCAACTACGAGCAGTACTTC.